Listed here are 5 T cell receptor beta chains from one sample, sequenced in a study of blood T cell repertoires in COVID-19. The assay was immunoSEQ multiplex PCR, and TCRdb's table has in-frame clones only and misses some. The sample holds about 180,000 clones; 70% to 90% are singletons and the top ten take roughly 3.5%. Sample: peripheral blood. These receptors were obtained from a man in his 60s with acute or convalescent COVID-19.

CDR3 in amino acids: CASPPAGDNEQFF. CDR3 DNA: TGTGCCAGCCCCCCCGCGGGAGACAATGAGCAGTTCTTC. The chain uses TRBV6-5 and TRBJ2-1; 7 nucleotides line up with TRBD2. V was clipped by 8 bases and J by 5 bases; unmatched bases: 6. CDR3 length: 13 residues. Per the germline V gene, CDR1 is MNHEY and CDR2 is SVGAGI.

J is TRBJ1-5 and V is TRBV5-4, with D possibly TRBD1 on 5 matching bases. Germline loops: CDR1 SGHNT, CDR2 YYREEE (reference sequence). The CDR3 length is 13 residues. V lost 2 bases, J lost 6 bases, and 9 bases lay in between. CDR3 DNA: TGTGCCAGCAGCTTTCAGGGTAGTCAGCCCCAGCATTTT. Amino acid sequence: CASSFQGSQPQHF.

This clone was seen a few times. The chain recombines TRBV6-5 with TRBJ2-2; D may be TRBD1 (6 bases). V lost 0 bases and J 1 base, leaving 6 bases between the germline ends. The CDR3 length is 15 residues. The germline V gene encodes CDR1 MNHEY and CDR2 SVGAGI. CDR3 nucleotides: TGTGCCAGCAGTTACTCGACAGGGAACACCGGGGAGCTGTTTTTT. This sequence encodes CASSYSTGNTGELFF.

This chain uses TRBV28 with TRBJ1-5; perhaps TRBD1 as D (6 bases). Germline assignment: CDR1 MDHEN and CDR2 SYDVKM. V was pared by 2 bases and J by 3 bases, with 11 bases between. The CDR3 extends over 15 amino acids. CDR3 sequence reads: CASSLSRGINQPQHF. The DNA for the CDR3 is TGTGCCAGCAGTTTAAGCAGGGGAATCAATCAGCCCCAGCATTTT.

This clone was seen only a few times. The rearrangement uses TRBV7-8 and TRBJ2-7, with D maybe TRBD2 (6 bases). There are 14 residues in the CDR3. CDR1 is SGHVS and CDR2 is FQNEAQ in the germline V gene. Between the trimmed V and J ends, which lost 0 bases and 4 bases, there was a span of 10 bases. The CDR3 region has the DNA TGTGCCAGCAGCTTAGCGGGAGGAGGGTACGAGCAGTACTTC. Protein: CASSLAGGGYEQYF.